This T cell receptor (beta chain) was documented in a study of shared clonotypes between healthy human individuals. Sequenced by immunoSEQ multiplex PCR; TCRdb stores in-frame clones only, minus some. Of 1,500,000 or so clones listed, around 98.5% are singletons. The ends lost 5 bases at V and 10 bases at J; junction bases unmatched: 16. CDR3 length equals 16 residues. CDR1 MGHDK and CDR2 SYGVNS come from the germline V gene. Investigators divided CD4+ cells into CD45RA+ naive and CD45RA-negative memory subsets. For this clone: Its antigen is not known.

Study observations and caveats: Only blood samples were collected, and tissue repertoires likely differ.

The receptor comes from a man aged 25 to 45 in good health. V is TRBV25-1 and J is TRBJ2-1, with TRBD1 matching 8 bases. Input material: naive CD4+ T cells sorted from blood. Subset: CD45RA+ positively selected. CDR3 sequence reads: CASSYQVPGQAGEQFF. CDR3 bases: TGTGCCAGCAGTTACCAAGTCCCGGGACAGGCCGGGGAGCAGTTCTTC.